This T cell receptor (beta chain) was sequenced for a study of identical twins. Study findings and constraints: The degree of excess twin sharing was weaker in beta out-of-frame sequences. Within cord blood, abundant beta clonotypes carried fewer insertions, but memory repertoires showed no such trend.

One entry per CDR3 protein results from TCRdb running MiXCR on the 5' RACE reads. The data show 300,000 to 400,000 distinct CDR3 sequences, around an eighth seen once. From germline, CDR1 is ENHRY and CDR2 SYGVKD. The CDR3 runs 12 residues. V lost 2 bases and J lost 7, with 8 bases in between. This clonotype has a handful of counts. Antigen: not known. These same data were also listed under a study on yellow fever vaccine responses in identical twins.

This TCR was sampled from a woman younger than 30 in good health. The V gene is TRBV10-3, the J gene TRBJ1-1; no reliable D call. Sequencing was performed on CD8+ T cells sorted from blood. The CDR3 nucleotides read TGTGCCATCAGTGAGGACGGACTTGAAGCTTTCTTT. Translation gives CAISEDGLEAFF.